These 5 T cell receptor beta chains share one sample of origin, sequenced in a study of blood T cell repertoires in COVID-19. Using immunoSEQ multiplex PCR, the repertoire was profiled, and TCRdb retains in-frame clones only, with some absent. The profile shows over 200,000 clones, roughly nine tenths of them singletons. Sequencing was carried out using PBMCs or T cells enriched from blood (not recorded which). The receptor set was obtained from a human donor in a cohort exposed to, infected with or recovered from COVID-19 (not recorded which). The donor label of this sample is uncertain.

For the CDR3, the DNA is TGTGCCTGGAGTGTCCGGGGTTTGAGCGAAAAACTGTTTTTT. Translating gives CAWSVRGLSEKLFF. The chain combines TRBV30 with TRBJ1-4; D is ambiguous. V was pared by 0 bases and J by 8 bases, with 13 bases between. Looked up from germline, CDR1 is GTSNPN and CDR2 is SVGIG (reference sequence). The length of the CDR3 is 14 residues.

This rearrangement joins TRBV27 to TRBJ2-2, with a tentative D call TRBD2 (5 bases). From germline, CDR1 is MNHEY and CDR2 SMNVEV (reference sequence). The CDR3 is 14 residues long. Trimming removed 8 bases from V and 2 bases from J, with 12 bases in between. The CDR3 DNA reads TGTGCCAGCGGGTGGACTGTTAACACCGGGGAGCTGTTTTTT. Translation gives CASGWTVNTGELFF.

The chain is built from TRBV7-2 and TRBJ1-3, with a tentative D call TRBD1 (6 bases). This CDR3 spans 15 amino acids. In germline, CDR1 is SGHTA, CDR2 FQGNSA. V was clipped by 1 base and J by 4 bases, with 11 bases between them. The CDR3 spells CASSLGGGRGNTIYF. The CDR3 DNA sequence: TGTGCCAGCAGCTTAGGAGGGGGAAGAGGAAACACCATATATTTT.

The chain uses TRBV18 and TRBJ1-1, with D hard to call. This CDR3 spans 13 amino acids. The ends were cut back, 2 bases at V and 3 bases at J, with 7 bases in the middle. In germline, CDR1 is KGHSH, CDR2 LQKENI. The CDR3 region is CASSPNGDTEAFF. For the CDR3, the DNA is TGTGCCAGCTCACCAAACGGAGACACTGAAGCTTTCTTT.

J is TRBJ1-4 and V is TRBV6-2 or TRBV6-3; D remains unclear. V lost 2 bases, J lost 7 bases, and 8 bases lay in between. The CDR3 has 13 residues. CDR1 MNHEY and CDR2 SVGEGT come from the germline V gene. Here the CDR3 DNA reads TGTGCCAGCAGTTACCCCGGACTTGAAAAACTGTTTTTT. Its protein product is CASSYPGLEKLFF.